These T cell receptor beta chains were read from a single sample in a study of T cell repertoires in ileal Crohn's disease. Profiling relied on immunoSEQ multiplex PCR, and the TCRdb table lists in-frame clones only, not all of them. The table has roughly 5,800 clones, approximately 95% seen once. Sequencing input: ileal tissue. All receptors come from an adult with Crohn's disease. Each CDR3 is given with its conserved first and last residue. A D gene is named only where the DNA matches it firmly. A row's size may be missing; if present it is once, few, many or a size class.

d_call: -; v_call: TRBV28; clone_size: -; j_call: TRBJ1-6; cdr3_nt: TGTGCCAGCAGTCCGCCGAGGGCATTAGCCCTCCACTTT; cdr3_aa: CASSPPRALALHF
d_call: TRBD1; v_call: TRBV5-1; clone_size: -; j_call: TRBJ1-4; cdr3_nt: TGCGCCAGCAGCTGGGACAGGGGAATATCAACTAATGAAAAACTGTTTTTT; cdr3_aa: CASSWDRGISTNEKLFF
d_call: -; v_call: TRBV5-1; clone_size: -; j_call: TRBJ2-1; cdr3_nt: TGCGCCAGCAGCCGGGACAATCCAACACCGAGGAATGAGCAGTTCTTC; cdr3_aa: CASSRDNPTPRNEQFF
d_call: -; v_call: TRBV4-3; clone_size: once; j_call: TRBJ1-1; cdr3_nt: TGCGCCAGCAGCCAAGCAGGGTTGGGGGGGAACACTGAAGCTTTCTTT; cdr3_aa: CASSQAGLGGNTEAFF
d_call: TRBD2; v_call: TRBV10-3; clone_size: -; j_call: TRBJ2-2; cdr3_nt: TGTGCCATCAGGCGGGGGGGAGGGTCCACCGGGGAGCTGTTTTTT; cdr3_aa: CAIRRGGGSTGELFF
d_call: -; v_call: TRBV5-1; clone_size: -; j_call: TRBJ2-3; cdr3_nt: TGCGCCAGCAGCTTGGACTCGCTAAGCACAGATACGCAGTATTTT; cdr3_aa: CASSLDSLSTDTQYF
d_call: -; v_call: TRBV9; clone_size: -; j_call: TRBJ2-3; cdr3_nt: TGTGCCAGCAGCGTAGAGGTTCAGGCAACAGATACGCAGTATTTT; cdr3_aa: CASSVEVQATDTQYF
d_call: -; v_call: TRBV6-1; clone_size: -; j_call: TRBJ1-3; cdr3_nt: TGTGCCAGCAGTGCAAAGAGAAGTCTGTCGATCGATATATATTTT; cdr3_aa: CASSAKRSLSIDIYF
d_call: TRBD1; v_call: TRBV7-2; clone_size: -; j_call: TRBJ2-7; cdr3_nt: TGTGCCAGCAGCCTCGGGACAGGGAACTACGAGCAGTACTTC; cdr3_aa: CASSLGTGNYEQYF
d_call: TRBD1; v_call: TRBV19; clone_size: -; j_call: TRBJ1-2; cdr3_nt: TGTGCCAGTAGTAACGGACAGGGCCATTATGGCTACACCTTC; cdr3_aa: CASSNGQGHYGYTF
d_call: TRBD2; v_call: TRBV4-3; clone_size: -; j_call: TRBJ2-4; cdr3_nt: TGCGCCAGCAGCCAAGCGGGGGGGAACATTCAGTACTTC; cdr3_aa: CASSQAGGNIQYF
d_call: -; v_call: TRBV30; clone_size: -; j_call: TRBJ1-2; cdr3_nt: TGTGCCTGGAACCCCCCGGACTACTATGGCTACACCTTC; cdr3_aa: CAWNPPDYYGYTF
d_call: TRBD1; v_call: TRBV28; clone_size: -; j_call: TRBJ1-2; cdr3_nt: TGTGCCAGCAGGCGTCCAGGGGGCAACTATGGCTACACCTTC; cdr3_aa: CASRRPGGNYGYTF
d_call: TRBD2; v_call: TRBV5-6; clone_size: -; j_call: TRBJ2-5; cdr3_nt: TGTGCCAGCAGTTTTACTAGCGGGGGGGCGTCCCAGTACTTC; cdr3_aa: CASSFTSGGASQYF
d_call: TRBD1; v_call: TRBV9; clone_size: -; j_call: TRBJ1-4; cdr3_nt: TGTGCCAGCAGCGCCCGACAGGGGGGAGGTGAAAAACTGTTTTTT; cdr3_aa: CASSARQGGGEKLFF
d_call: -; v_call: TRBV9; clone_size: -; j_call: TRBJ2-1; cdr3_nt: TGTGCCAGCAGCGTTGGAGGGGGCGCGATGTATGAGCAGTTCTTC; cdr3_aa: CASSVGGGAMYEQFF
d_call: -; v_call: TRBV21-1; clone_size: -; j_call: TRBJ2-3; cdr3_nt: TGTGCCAGCAGCAAAGGGCGGGGCCCCACAGATACGCAGTATTTT; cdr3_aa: CASSKGRGPTDTQYF
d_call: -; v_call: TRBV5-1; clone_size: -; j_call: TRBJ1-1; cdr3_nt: TGCGCCAGCAGCTTGACACAGAACACTGAAGCTTTCTTT; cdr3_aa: CASSLTQNTEAFF
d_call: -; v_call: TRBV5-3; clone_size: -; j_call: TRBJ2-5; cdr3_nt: TGTGCCAGAAACCTCCCCCGGGACACCCAAGAGACCCAGTACTTC; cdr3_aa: CARNLPRDTQETQYF
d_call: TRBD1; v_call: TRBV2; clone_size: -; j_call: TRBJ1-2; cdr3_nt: TGTGCCAGCACATCCGAAGGGGGCGGAGGTTCTGGCTACACCTTC; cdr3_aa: CASTSEGGGGSGYTF
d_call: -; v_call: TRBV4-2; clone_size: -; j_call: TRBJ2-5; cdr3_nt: TGTGCCAGCAGCCAAGAGGCCCTCCAGGAGACCCAGTACTTC; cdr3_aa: CASSQEALQETQYF
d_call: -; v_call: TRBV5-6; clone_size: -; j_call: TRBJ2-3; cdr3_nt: TGTGCCAGCAGCTTTGGAGGGAATCAGGGCTTCAGCGCAGATACGCAGTATTTT; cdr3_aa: CASSFGGNQGFSADTQYF
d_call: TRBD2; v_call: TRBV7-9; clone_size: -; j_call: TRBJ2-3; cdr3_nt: TGTGCCAGCAGCAAAGCGGGGGTAACAGATACGCAGTATTTT; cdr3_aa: CASSKAGVTDTQYF
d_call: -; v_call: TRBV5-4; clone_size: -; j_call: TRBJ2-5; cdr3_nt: TGTGCCAGCAGCTTTGAGGGGACTCACCAAGAGACCCAGTACTTC; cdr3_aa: CASSFEGTHQETQYF
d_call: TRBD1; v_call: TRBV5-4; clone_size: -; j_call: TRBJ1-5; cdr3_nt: TGTGCCAGCAGCTCCCTCCCATCGTCCGGGACAGGGGGCAATCAGCCCCAGCATTTT; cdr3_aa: CASSSLPSSGTGGNQPQHF
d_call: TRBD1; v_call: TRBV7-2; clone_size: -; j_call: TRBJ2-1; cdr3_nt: TGTGCCAGCAGCAATACAGGGGCGAAAACCTACAATGAGCAGTTCTTC; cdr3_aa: CASSNTGAKTYNEQFF
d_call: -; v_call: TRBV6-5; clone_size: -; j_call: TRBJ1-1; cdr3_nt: TGTGCCAGCAGTTACTCGAGCTGGAGAACTGAAGCTTTCTTT; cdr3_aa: CASSYSSWRTEAFF
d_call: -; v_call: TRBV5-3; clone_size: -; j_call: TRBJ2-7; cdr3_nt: TGTGCCAGAAGCTTAATGGAGAGCGAGCAGTACTTC; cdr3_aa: CARSLMESEQYF
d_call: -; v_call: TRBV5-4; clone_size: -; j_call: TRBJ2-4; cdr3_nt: TGTGCCAGCAGCGGGGCTCTAAACATTCAGTACTTC; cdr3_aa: CASSGALNIQYF
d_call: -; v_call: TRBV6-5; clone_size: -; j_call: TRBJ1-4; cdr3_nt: TGTGCCAGCAGTTACTCGGCAGCAACTAATGAAAAACTGTTTTTT; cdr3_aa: CASSYSAATNEKLFF
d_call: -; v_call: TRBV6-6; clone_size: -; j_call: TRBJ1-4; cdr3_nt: TGTGCCAGCAGTTTGTATGATGAAAAACTGTTTTTT; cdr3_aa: CASSLYDEKLFF
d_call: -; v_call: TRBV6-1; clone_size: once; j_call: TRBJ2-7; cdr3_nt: TGTGCCAATGGCCGAGGGCGAACGGGCGAGCAGTACTTC; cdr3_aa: CANGRGRTGEQYF
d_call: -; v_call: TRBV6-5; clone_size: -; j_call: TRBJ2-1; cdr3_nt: TGTGCCAGCAGTTACTCCCCCAGCTCCTACAATGAGCAGTTCTTC; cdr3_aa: CASSYSPSSYNEQFF
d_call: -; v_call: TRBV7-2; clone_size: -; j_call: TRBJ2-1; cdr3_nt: TGTGCCAGCAGCTCGTTGAGCTCCTACAATGAGCAGTTCTTC; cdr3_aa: CASSSLSSYNEQFF
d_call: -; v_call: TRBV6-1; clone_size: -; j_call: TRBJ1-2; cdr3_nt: TGTGCCAGCAGTGAGTCGGGGGGATCCACTGGCTACACCTTC; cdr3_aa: CASSESGGSTGYTF
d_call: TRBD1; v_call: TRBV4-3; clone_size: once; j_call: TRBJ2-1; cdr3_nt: TGCGCCAGCAGCCCCAACAGGGGGCATTATGAGCAGTTCTTC; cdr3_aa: CASSPNRGHYEQFF
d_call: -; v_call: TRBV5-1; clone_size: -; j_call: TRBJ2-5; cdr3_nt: TGCGCCAGCACCGCCGCGGGGACCCAGTACTTC; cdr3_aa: CASTAAGTQYF
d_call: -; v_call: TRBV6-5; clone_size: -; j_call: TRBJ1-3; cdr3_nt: TGTGCCAGCAGTCCGCTCAGTGGAAACACCATATATTTT; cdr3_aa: CASSPLSGNTIYF
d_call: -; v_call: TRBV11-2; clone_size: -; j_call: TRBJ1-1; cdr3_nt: TGTGCCAGCAGCTCGGCAGGGTCGAACACTGAAGCTTTCTTT; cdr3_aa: CASSSAGSNTEAFF
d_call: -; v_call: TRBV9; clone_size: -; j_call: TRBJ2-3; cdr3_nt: TGTGCCAGCAGCGTGTACACAGATACGCAGTATTTT; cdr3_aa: CASSVYTDTQYF
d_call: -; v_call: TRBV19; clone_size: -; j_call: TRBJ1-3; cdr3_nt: TGTGCCAGTAGTAAGGGACTCTCTGGAAACACCATATATTTT; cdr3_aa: CASSKGLSGNTIYF
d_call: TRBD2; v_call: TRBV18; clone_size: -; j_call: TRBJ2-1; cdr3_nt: TGTGCCAGCTCACAAAACACCGGACTAGCGGGTCACAATGAGCAGTTCTTC; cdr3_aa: CASSQNTGLAGHNEQFF
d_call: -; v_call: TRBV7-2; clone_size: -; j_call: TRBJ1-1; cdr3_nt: TGTGCCAGCAGCCATCGGGGAGGTTCTGAAGCTTTCTTT; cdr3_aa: CASSHRGGSEAFF
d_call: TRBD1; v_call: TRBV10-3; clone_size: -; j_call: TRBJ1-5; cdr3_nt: TGTGCCATCAGTGAGTCGACAGGGGGCTATCCCCAGCATTTT; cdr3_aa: CAISESTGGYPQHF
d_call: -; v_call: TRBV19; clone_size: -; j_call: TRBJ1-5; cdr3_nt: TGTGCCAGTAGCCCACCGGGAGCTTGGAGCAATCAGCCCCAGCATTTT; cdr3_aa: CASSPPGAWSNQPQHF
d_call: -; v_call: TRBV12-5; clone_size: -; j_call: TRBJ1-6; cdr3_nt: TGTGCTAGTGGTCCCCCATCAGGGGCCTTTTCACCCCTCCACTTT; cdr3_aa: CASGPPSGAFSPLHF
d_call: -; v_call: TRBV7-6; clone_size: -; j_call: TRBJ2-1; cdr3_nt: TGTGCCAGCAGCTTATCATTTTGGCCCGATCCGGGCAATGAGCAGTTCTTC; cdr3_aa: CASSLSFWPDPGNEQFF
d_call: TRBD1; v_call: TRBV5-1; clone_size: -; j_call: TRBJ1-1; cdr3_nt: TGCGCCAGCAGCCAGGACAGGCGGTCTGAAGCTTTCTTT; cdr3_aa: CASSQDRRSEAFF
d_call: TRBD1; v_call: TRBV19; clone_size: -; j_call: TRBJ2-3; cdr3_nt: TGTGCCAGTACGACAGGGCACACAGATACGCAGTATTTT; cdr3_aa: CASTTGHTDTQYF
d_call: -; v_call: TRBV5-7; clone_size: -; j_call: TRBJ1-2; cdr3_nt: TGTGCCAGCAGCGCAGGACAGAAACACGGACGCTATGGCTACACCTTC; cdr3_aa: CASSAGQKHGRYGYTF
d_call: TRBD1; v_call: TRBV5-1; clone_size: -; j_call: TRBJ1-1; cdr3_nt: TGCGCCAGCAACAGGGGGTTGAACACTGAAGCTTTCTTT; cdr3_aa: CASNRGLNTEAFF
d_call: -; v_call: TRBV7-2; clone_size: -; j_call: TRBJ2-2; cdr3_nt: TGTGCCAGCAGCTTAGACGGTTTCGCCGGGGAGCTGTTTTTT; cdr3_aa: CASSLDGFAGELFF
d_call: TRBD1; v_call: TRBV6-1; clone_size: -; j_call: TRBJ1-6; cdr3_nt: TGTGCCAGCACCCAGACAGGGAAAAATTCACCCCTCCACTTT; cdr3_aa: CASTQTGKNSPLHF
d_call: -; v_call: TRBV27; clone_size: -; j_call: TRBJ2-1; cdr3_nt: TGTGCCAGCAGTTCAACAGGGATGATATTGGGGTCCTACAATGAGCAGTTCTTC; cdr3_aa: CASSSTGMILGSYNEQFF
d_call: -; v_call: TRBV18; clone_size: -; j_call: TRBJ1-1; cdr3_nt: TGTGCCAGCTCACCACGATACAGGATCGACGCTGAAGCTTTCTTT; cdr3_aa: CASSPRYRIDAEAFF